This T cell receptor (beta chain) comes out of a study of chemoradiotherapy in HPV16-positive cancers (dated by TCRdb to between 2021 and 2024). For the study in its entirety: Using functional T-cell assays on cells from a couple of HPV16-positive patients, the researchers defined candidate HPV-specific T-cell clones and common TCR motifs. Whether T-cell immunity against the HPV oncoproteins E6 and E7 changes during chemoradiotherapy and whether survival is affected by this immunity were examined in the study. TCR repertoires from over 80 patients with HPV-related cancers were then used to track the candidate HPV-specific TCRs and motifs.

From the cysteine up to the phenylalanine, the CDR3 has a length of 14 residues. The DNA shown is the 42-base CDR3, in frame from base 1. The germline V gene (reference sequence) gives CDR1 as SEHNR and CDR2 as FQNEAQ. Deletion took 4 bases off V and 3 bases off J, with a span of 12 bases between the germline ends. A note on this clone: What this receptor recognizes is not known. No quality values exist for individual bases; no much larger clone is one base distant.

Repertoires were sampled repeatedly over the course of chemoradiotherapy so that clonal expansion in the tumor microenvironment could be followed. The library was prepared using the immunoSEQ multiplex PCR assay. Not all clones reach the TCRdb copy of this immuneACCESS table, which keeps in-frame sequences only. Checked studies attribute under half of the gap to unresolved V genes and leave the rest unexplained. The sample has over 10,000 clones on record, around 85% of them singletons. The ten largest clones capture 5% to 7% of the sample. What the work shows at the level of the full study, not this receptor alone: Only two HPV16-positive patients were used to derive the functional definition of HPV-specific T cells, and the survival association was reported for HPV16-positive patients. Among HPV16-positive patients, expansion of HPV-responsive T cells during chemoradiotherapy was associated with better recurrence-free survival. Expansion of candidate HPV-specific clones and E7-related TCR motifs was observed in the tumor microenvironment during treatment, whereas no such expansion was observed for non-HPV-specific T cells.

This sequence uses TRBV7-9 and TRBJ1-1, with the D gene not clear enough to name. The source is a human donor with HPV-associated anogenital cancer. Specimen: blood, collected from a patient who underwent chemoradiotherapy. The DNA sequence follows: TGTGCCAGCAGCTCTAACTCCCCCGACACTGAAGCTTTCTTT. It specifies CASSSNSPDTEAFF.